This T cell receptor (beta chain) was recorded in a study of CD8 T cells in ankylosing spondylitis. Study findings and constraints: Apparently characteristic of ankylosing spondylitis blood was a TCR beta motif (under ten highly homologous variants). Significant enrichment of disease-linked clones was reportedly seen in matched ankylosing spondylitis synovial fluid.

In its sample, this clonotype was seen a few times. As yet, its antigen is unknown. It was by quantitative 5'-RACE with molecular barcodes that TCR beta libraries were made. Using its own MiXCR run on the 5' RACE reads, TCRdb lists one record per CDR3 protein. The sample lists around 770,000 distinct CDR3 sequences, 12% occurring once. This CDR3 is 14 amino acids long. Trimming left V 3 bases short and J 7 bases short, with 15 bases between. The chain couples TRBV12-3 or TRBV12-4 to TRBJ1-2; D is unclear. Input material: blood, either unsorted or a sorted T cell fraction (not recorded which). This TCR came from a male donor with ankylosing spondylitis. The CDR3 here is CASSLSQILRGYTF. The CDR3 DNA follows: TGTGCCAGCAGTTTGTCCCAGATATTACGTGGCTACACCTTC.